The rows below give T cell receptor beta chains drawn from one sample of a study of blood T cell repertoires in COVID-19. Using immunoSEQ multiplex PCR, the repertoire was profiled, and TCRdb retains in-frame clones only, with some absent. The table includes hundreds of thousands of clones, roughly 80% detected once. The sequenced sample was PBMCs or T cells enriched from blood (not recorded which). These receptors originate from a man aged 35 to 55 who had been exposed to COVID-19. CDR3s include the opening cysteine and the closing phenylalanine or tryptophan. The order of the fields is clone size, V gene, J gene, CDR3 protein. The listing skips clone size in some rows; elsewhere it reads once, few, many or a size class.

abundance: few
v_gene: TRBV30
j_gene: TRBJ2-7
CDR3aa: CACRVGYEQYF

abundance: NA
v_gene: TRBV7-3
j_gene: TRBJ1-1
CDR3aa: CASSLSRVRGTEAFF

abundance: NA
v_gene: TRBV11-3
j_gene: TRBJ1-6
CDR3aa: CASSPTGSNSPLHF

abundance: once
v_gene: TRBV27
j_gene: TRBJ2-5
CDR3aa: CASSHSPETQYF

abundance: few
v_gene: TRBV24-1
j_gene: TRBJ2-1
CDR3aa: CATSDGGGLGGGEQFF

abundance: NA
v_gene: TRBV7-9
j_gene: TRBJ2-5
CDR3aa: CASSRTDRGTEVTQYF

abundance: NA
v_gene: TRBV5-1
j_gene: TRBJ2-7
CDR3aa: CASRGTDRLGEQYF

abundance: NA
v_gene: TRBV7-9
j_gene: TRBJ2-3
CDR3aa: CASSPRLAGGIARTDTQYF

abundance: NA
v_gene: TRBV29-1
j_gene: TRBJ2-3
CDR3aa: CSSPGWRGGSADTQYF

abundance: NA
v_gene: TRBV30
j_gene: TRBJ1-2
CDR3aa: CAWTAVVGCTF

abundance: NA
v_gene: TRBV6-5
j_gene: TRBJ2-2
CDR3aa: CASRRAGAGELFF

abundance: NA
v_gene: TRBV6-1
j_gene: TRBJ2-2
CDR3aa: CASSERVRITGELFF

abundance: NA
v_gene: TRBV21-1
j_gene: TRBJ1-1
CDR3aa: CASTTGQLNTEAFF

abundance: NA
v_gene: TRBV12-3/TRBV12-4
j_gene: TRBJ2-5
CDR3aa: CASSQMQETQYF

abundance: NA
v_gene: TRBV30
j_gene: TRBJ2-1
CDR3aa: CAWQTGGVNNEQFF

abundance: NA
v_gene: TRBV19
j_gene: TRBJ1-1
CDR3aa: CASSVQGRTEAFF

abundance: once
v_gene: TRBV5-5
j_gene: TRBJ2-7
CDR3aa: CASTLQLASYEQYF

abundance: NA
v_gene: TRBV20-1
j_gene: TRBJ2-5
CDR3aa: CSASRGTSGGQETQYF

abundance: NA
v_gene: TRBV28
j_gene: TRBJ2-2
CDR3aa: CASSFEREDLNTGELFF

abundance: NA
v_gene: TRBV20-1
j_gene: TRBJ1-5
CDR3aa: CSASGDSYSNQPQHF

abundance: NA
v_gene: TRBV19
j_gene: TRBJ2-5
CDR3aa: CASSEGGQIQETQYF

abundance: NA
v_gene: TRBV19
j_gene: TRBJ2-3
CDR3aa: CASSLQTSGIILDTQYF

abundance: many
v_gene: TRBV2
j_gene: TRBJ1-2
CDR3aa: CASSPPGQGGGYTF

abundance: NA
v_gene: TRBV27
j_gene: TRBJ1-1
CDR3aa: CASRTGVGTEAFF

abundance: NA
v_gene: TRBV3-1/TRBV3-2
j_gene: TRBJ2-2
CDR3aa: CASSLRGGQGLIGELFF

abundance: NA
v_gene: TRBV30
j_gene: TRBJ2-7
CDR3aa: CAWSVWTSKTYEQYF

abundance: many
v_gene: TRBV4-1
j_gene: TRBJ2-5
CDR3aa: CASSQVLAETQYF

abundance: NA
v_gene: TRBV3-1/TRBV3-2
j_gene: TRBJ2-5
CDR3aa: CASSQDPPTSGSSETQYF

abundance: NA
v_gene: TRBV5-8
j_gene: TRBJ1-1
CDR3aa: CASSIPPRGVITEAFF

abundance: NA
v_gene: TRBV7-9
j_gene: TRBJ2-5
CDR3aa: CASSLASGTPLGETQYF

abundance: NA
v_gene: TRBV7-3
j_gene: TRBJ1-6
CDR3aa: CASSRDNSYNSPLHF

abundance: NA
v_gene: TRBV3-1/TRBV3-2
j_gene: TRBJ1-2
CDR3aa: CASSQELRGASGYTF

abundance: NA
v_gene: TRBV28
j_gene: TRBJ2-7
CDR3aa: CAREDRILYEQYF

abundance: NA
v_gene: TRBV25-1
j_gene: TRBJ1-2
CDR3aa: CASSKRSRTGSDYGYTF

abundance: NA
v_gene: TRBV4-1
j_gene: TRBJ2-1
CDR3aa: CASSLGLAGASTEQFF

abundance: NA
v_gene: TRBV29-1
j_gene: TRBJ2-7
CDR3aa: CSVVLVIADFFLYYEQYF

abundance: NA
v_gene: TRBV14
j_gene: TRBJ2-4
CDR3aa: CASSHNFPAKNIQYF

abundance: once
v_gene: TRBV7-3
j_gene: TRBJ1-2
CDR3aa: CASSTSTGYGYTF

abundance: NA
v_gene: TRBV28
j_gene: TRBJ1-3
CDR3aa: CASSFAQGGNTIYF

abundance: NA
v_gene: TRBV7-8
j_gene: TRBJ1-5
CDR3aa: CASSSHATGNGQPQHF

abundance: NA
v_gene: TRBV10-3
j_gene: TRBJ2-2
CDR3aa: CAIKGLVVTGELFF

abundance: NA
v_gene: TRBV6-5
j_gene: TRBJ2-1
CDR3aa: CASSYYRAENEQFF

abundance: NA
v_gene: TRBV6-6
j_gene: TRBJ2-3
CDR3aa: CASSYSFLPDTQYF

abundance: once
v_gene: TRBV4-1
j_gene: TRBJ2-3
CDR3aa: CASSQEELRTVVADTQYF

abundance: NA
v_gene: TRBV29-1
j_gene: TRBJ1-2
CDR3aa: CSVVRINYGYTF

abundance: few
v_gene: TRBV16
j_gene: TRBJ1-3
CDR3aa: CASSLATSSGNTIYF

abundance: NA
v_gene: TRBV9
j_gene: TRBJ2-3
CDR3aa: CASSVLVVADTQYF

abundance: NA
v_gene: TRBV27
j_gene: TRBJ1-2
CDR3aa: CASSLWDRGYGYTF

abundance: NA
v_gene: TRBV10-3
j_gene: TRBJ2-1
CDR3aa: CAISRLGGGIDEQFF

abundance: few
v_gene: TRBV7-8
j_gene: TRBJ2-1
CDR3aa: CASSLEMDRDPEQFF

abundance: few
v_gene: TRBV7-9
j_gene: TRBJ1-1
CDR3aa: CASSRRGGAFF

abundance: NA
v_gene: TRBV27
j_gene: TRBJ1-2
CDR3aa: CATRSVTYGYTF